This is a list of T cell receptor beta chains from one sample in a study of identical twins. TCRdb re-derived calls from the 5' RACE reads in MiXCR, one entry per CDR3 protein. The sample lists approximately 590,000 distinct CDR3 sequences; 9.6% were seen once. These same records also appear under a second study, on yellow fever vaccine responses in identical twins.

The sample comprised PBMCs. Receptors originate from a woman under 30 in good health. Each CDR3 is given with its conserved first and last residue. Fields, in order: J gene, V gene, CDR3 protein.

j_gene: TRBJ1-1
v_gene: TRBV4-3
CDR3aa: CASSQELAGMNTEAFF

j_gene: TRBJ1-1
v_gene: TRBV7-9
CDR3aa: CASSLGIDRAFF

j_gene: NA
v_gene: TRBV5-5
CDR3aa: CASSLAEGSEQFF

j_gene: TRBJ2-5
v_gene: TRBV12-3/TRBV12-4
CDR3aa: CASSQGTERLQETQYF

j_gene: TRBJ1-2
v_gene: TRBV27
CDR3aa: CASRSGSGVYGYTF

j_gene: TRBJ1-2
v_gene: TRBV11-1
CDR3aa: CASSLAGDGNGYTF

j_gene: TRBJ2-7
v_gene: TRBV29-1
CDR3aa: CSVGTDRFSYEQYF

j_gene: TRBJ2-3
v_gene: TRBV6-1
CDR3aa: CATKDERTDTQYF

j_gene: TRBJ2-7
v_gene: TRBV10-3
CDR3aa: CAISDAGATYEQYF

j_gene: TRBJ2-5
v_gene: TRBV21-1
CDR3aa: CASSKGEPGQRQETQYF

j_gene: TRBJ2-7
v_gene: TRBV4-2
CDR3aa: CASSQAMGAGLTYEQYF

j_gene: TRBJ1-1
v_gene: TRBV11-2
CDR3aa: CASSLGSRGRWTEAFF

j_gene: TRBJ2-3
v_gene: TRBV7-6
CDR3aa: CASSLGGIQYF

j_gene: TRBJ2-4
v_gene: TRBV30
CDR3aa: CAWGMGLDKNIQYF

j_gene: TRBJ2-5
v_gene: TRBV25-1
CDR3aa: CASSDPDRVQETQYF

j_gene: TRBJ2-7
v_gene: TRBV28
CDR3aa: CASTLKGHSYEQYF

j_gene: TRBJ2-5
v_gene: TRBV28
CDR3aa: CASTLRDSWTEKETQYF

j_gene: TRBJ2-1
v_gene: TRBV4-1
CDR3aa: CASSQDPRSDGQFF

j_gene: TRBJ2-7
v_gene: TRBV7-2
CDR3aa: CASSSDRAGEQYF

j_gene: TRBJ2-7
v_gene: TRBV20-1
CDR3aa: CSASPGLAGGSYEQYF

j_gene: TRBJ2-7
v_gene: TRBV7-9
CDR3aa: CASSLAAGQGPGGQYF

j_gene: TRBJ1-2
v_gene: TRBV12-3/TRBV12-4
CDR3aa: CASSHYRDRGVHGYTF

j_gene: TRBJ2-7
v_gene: TRBV29-1
CDR3aa: CSVELGRGTYEQYF

j_gene: TRBJ2-5
v_gene: TRBV29-1
CDR3aa: CSVDQGPQETQYF

j_gene: TRBJ2-1
v_gene: TRBV7-8
CDR3aa: CASSFRKWNEQFF

j_gene: TRBJ1-1
v_gene: TRBV20-1
CDR3aa: CSASGEGRTEAFF

j_gene: TRBJ2-1
v_gene: TRBV7-9
CDR3aa: CASSLSVLGEQFF

j_gene: TRBJ2-3
v_gene: TRBV6-6
CDR3aa: CASSPWTGNTQYF

j_gene: TRBJ2-1
v_gene: TRBV5-5
CDR3aa: CASSSPQRGELF

j_gene: TRBJ1-6
v_gene: TRBV4-2
CDR3aa: CASSLLPTGPNSPLHF

j_gene: TRBJ2-2
v_gene: TRBV4-3
CDR3aa: CASSSTFGAGELFF

j_gene: TRBJ2-2
v_gene: TRBV27
CDR3aa: CASSLWGRGELFF

j_gene: TRBJ2-3
v_gene: TRBV7-3
CDR3aa: CASSSGGGIDTQYF

j_gene: TRBJ2-7
v_gene: TRBV4-1
CDR3aa: CASSLKAGIEQYF

j_gene: TRBJ2-7
v_gene: TRBV3-1
CDR3aa: CASSQELSGYEQYF

j_gene: TRBJ2-3
v_gene: TRBV9
CDR3aa: CASSVVPAGGTDTQYF

j_gene: TRBJ2-5
v_gene: TRBV5-1
CDR3aa: CASSLEIIQETQYF

j_gene: TRBJ2-1
v_gene: TRBV14
CDR3aa: CASSALADPEQFF

j_gene: TRBJ2-3
v_gene: TRBV5-1
CDR3aa: CASSLTSEGLTDTQYF